The rows below give T cell receptor beta chains drawn from one sample of a study of PD-L1 blockade in urothelial cancer. Some clones are missing from TCRdb's copy, which holds only in-frame ones; the method was immunoSEQ multiplex PCR. The data contain under 120,000 clones, roughly 88% of them singletons. Sample: PBMCs, taken around atezolizumab (anti-PD-L1) treatment. The receptor source for this set is a man aged 45-65 years with urothelial cancer. Both conserved end residues are part of each CDR3. The order of the fields is CDR3 protein, J gene, V gene.

CSARHGDTQYF TRBJ2-3 TRBV20-1
CAASRRLDYEQYF TRBJ2-7 TRBV5-4
CASSFIWDTTSTDTQYF TRBJ2-3 TRBV7-9
CASSPTMAGQETQYF TRBJ2-5 TRBV5-5
CASSQDRYTGELFF TRBJ2-2 TRBV4-2
CASRLTGAGSYEQYF TRBJ2-7 TRBV28
CAWSSAGQVLTEAFF TRBJ1-1 TRBV30
CASSLSGFKVRDSYYNEQFF TRBJ2-1 TRBV27
CASSQGSGSWREAFF TRBJ1-1 TRBV4-2
CASRFRTAVYEQYF TRBJ2-7 TRBV6-5
CASTASGSIGELFF TRBJ2-2 TRBV6-6
CASSSAGPSTDTQYF TRBJ2-3 TRBV11-2
CASSGYRRNTEAFF TRBJ1-1 TRBV5-4